Described below is a single T cell receptor beta chain sequence and its context. Its antigen is not known. The investigators amplified TCR beta CDR3 regions from RNA transcripts. The primer set for the first-round RT-PCR of the TCR CDR3 was HTBI. TCRdb used MiXCR to reprocess the multiplex PCR reads, holding one entry per CDR3 protein. This table holds around 300,000 distinct CDR3 sequences, around 15% found once. V gave up 3 bases and J gave up 1 base; unmatched junction bases: 9. Looked up from germline, CDR1 is MDHEN and CDR2 is SYDVKM. CDR3 length equals 18 residues. The data are from a study of T cells in Graves' hyperthyroidism and ophthalmopathy. Study-level background: Once the initial diagnosis was made, peripheral blood was obtained before any treatment. Points from the study as a whole: In the blood, most expanded thyroid clonotypes above 0.001 appeared as well.

Patients aged 18 to 65 had newly diagnosed hyperthyroidism lasting under 2 months. The chain has TRBV28 and TRBJ2-7, with 13 bases lining up with TRBD2. The sequenced sample was blood. This TCR derives from a woman between 40 and 50 years old with Graves' hyperthyroidism. This CDR3 reads CASSFGTSGIIGSYEQYF. The CDR3 bases are TGTGCCAGCAGTTTTGGGACTAGCGGGATCATCGGTTCCTACGAGCAGTACTTC.